These 25 T cell receptor beta chains came from one sample sequenced in a study of vaccination effects on CD4 cells after COVID-19. The antigens these receptors bind are not known. Measured with immunoSEQ multiplex PCR; TCRdb has only the in-frame clones, and not every one. The profile shows about 43,000 clones, around three quarters of them singletons. Viral peptide pool expansion of antigen-specific CD4+ T cells preceded sequencing in the ViraFEST assay. Around day 10 of culture, CD4+ T cells were separated out. Vaccine recipients had no previous SARS-CoV-2 infection; their nucleocapsid antibodies were negative. The sequencing used CD4+ T cells from PBMCs cultured with SARS-CoV-2 spike peptides, collected before COVID-19 vaccination. The receptors here all came from a human donor who received a COVID-19 vaccine.

The J gene is TRBJ2-7, the V gene TRBV18; D possibly uses TRBD1 or TRBD2 (5 bases each). Germline V gene sequence: CDR1 KGHSH, CDR2 LQKENI. Trimming cost V 1 base and J 4 bases, with 11 bases left between them. The CDR3 extends over 14 amino acids. This chain's CDR3 is CASSPRDARYEQYV. The CDR3 DNA sequence: TGTGCCAGCTCACCACGGGACGCGAGGTACGAGCAGTACGTC.

This clone was seen only a few times. The chain combines TRBV7-3 with TRBJ1-6, with TRBD1 matching 9 bases. Losses at the gene ends were 5 bases for V and 9 bases for J; bases not matched to a gene: 5. Germline loops: CDR1 SGHTA, CDR2 FQGTGA. The CDR3 is made up of 14 amino acids. Written as DNA, the CDR3 is TGTGCCAGCAGCGCCGGGACAGGGTCTTCACCCCTCCACTTT. Protein: CASSAGTGSSPLHF.

V and J are TRBV6-5 and TRBJ2-5; D ambiguous. This CDR3 comprises 14 residues. Trimming stripped 5 bases from V and 1 base from J, with 11 bases between. Germline V lookup: CDR1 MNHEY, CDR2 SVGAGI. CDR3 loop: CASSPDTVQETQYF. The CDR3 region has the DNA TGTGCCAGCAGTCCCGACACAGTCCAAGAGACCCAGTACTTC.

This clone appeared once. In nucleotides, the CDR3 is TGCGCCAGCAGCTTGGCAGGGACCAGATGGGAGACCCAGTACTTC. It translates to CASSLAGTRWETQYF. The chain has TRBV5-1 and TRBJ2-5; D might be TRBD1 or TRBD2, each matching 5 bases. Trimming pared 0 bases from V and 5 bases from J, leaving 14 bases between. CDR1 and CDR2 from the germline V gene are SGHRS and YFSETQ. CDR3 size: 15 residues.

J is TRBJ2-2 and V is TRBV24-1; D is uncertain. The germline CDR1 and CDR2 sequences are KGHDR and SFDVKD. The length of the CDR3 is 13 residues. V lost 2 bases, J lost 2 bases, and 2 bases lay in between. This chain's CDR3 is CATSDYNTGELFF. DNA for the CDR3: TGTGCCACCAGTGATTATAACACCGGGGAGCTGTTTTTT.

This chain's CDR3 is CATSSSGFYEQYV. CDR3 DNA sequence: TGTGCCACCAGCAGCAGCGGGTTCTACGAGCAGTACGTC. V is TRBV15 and J is TRBJ2-7; maybe TRBD2 (6 bases). The germline CDR1 and CDR2 sequences are LNHNV and YYDKDF (reference sequence). V gave up 3 bases and J gave up 3 bases, with 9 bases separating them. CDR3 length: 13 residues.

This chain uses TRBV11-1 with TRBJ2-2, with D perhaps TRBD1 (5 bases). Trimming took off 5 bases at V and 4 bases at J, with 17 bases between the two ends. CDR3 length: 16 amino acids. The germline gives CDR1 SGHAT, CDR2 FQDESV (reference sequence). CDR3 in DNA: TGTGCCAGCAGCCCTGCCCAAGGGGCGATCACCGGGGAGCTGTTTTTT. This sequence encodes CASSPAQGAITGELFF.

The J gene is TRBJ2-2, the V gene TRBV24-1, with 8 positions matching TRBD1. The trim removed 4 bases at V and 1 base at J, leaving 7 bases unmatched. Per germline, CDR1 KGHDR and CDR2 SFDVKD. This CDR3 is built from 17 residues. The CDR3 loop reads CATSESPGGLNTGELFF. Written as DNA, the CDR3 is TGTGCCACCAGTGAGTCCCCAGGGGGCCTGAACACCGGGGAGCTGTTTTTT.

This clone was seen just once. The rearrangement links TRBV5-1 to TRBJ1-5; D is possibly TRBD1 (5 bases). Trimming shortened V by 4 bases and J by 2 bases, and 10 bases separated the two germline ends. Germline assignment: CDR1 SGHRS and CDR2 YFSETQ. The CDR3 has 14 residues. CDR3 nucleotide sequence: TGCGCCAGCAGCGAGGGGAACGGCAATCAGCCCCAGCATTTT. Its translation is CASSEGNGNQPQHF.

J is TRBJ2-5 and V is TRBV27, with 12 bases that match TRBD2. The germline V gene has CDR1 MNHEY and CDR2 SMNVEV (reference sequence). The V and J ends lost 5 bases and 2 bases, in that order; junction bases with no gene match: 9. The CDR3 runs 17 residues. Written as DNA, the CDR3 is TGTGCCAGCAGTCCGGCGAGACTAGCGGGGGATCAAGAGACCCAGTACTTC. Translated: CASSPARLAGDQETQYF.

This sequence joins TRBV5-1 and TRBJ1-2, with D unresolved. Looked up from germline, CDR1 is SGHRS and CDR2 is YFSETQ. CDR3 length: 12 residues. With 2 bases removed from V and 6 bases from J, the gap between germline ends came to 8 bases. The chain's CDR3 is CASSFSGDGYTF. The CDR3 DNA follows: TGCGCCAGCAGCTTTTCTGGGGATGGCTACACCTTC.

This clone was observed a handful of times. The V and J genes are TRBV12-5 and TRBJ1-3; D call uncertain. V gave up 0 bases and J gave up 6 bases, with 0 bases separating them. Looked up from germline, CDR1 is LGHNT and CDR2 is FRNRAP. The length of the CDR3 is 11 residues. This CDR3 is CASGLVNTIYF. The CDR3 DNA reads TGTGCTAGTGGTTTGGTAAACACCATATATTTT.

CDR3 amino acids: CSVELGASGELFF. CDR3 DNA sequence: TGCAGCGTTGAGCTGGGGGCGAGCGGGGAGCTGTTTTTT. The J gene is TRBJ2-2, the V gene TRBV29-1, with D perhaps TRBD1 (6 bases). Germline CDR1 and CDR2: SQVTM and ANQGSEA. Trimming took 3 bases from V and 7 from J, leaving 12 bases between them. This CDR3 region has 13 residues.

The chain joins TRBV16 to TRBJ1-2, with D tentatively TRBD1 (6 bases). From germline, CDR1 is KGHSY and CDR2 FQNENV. The CDR3 has 14 amino acids. The ends were cut back, 6 bases at V and 7 bases at J, with 18 bases in the middle. The chain's CDR3 is CASSPTGGDGGYTF. CDR3 bases: TGTGCCAGCAGTCCGACAGGCGGGGATGGTGGCTACACCTTC.

The chain has TRBV6-5 and TRBJ1-2; TRBD1 is a possible D gene (6 bases). Germline CDR1 reads MNHEY; CDR2 reads SVGAGI. The length of the CDR3 is 13 residues. The germline V and J ends were trimmed by 6 bases and 5 bases, with 13 bases remaining between them. The CDR3 sequence: CASSPTGKYGYTF. In DNA form, the CDR3 reads TGTGCCAGCAGCCCAACAGGGAAGTATGGCTACACCTTC.

The J gene is TRBJ2-3, the V gene TRBV4-3, with TRBD2 identical over 7 bases. This CDR3 has 17 amino acids. V shed 0 bases, J shed 3 bases, and the junction held 9 bases outside the gene matches. Germline lookup yields CDR1 LGHNA and CDR2 YSLEER. Written as DNA, the CDR3 is TGCGCCAGCAGCCAAGACATAGGGCTAGCGGCTACAGATACGCAGTATTTT. Amino acids: CASSQDIGLAATDTQYF.

The V call is TRBV5-1, the J call TRBJ1-1; D may be TRBD1 (6 bases). Germline CDR1 and CDR2: SGHRS and YFSETQ. The CDR3 covers 13 residues. V lost 4 bases and J lost 2, with 9 bases in between. The CDR3 sequence is CASSTQGNTEAFF. The CDR3 DNA sequence: TGCGCCAGCAGCACACAGGGAAACACTGAAGCTTTCTTT.

CDR3 sequence (DNA): TGTGCCAGCAGTTTTCGGGGGCGGGGGTGGACTGAAGCTTTCTTT. It codes for CASSFRGRGWTEAFF. This chain uses TRBV28 with TRBJ1-1; D perhaps matches TRBD1 (6 bases). Per germline, CDR1 MDHEN and CDR2 SYDVKM. V lost 3 bases and J 5 bases, leaving 16 bases between the germline ends. The CDR3 has 15 amino acids.

The genes are TRBV6-2 or TRBV6-3 and TRBJ1-2; maybe TRBD1 (5 bases). From germline, CDR1 is MNHEY and CDR2 SVGEGT. The length of the CDR3 is 16 residues. The V and J ends lost 0 bases and 4 bases respectively, with 15 bases between them. CDR3 residues: CASSYSYSRDGYGYTF. The CDR3 nucleotides are TGTGCCAGCAGTTACTCGTATTCCCGGGACGGCTATGGCTACACCTTC.

The chain uses TRBV5-1 and TRBJ1-2; D is ambiguous. Trimming took off 0 bases at V and 0 bases at J, with 6 bases between the two ends. Germline loops: CDR1 SGHRS, CDR2 YFSETQ. There are 14 residues in the CDR3. CDR3 protein: CASSLGSTNYGYTF. The CDR3 bases are TGCGCCAGCAGCTTGGGCAGTACTAACTATGGCTACACCTTC.

V usage is TRBV7-3 and J usage is TRBJ1-1; 7 positions match TRBD1. Trimming removed 3 bases from V and 5 bases from J; junction bases left unmatched: 3. The germline V gene has CDR1 SGHTA and CDR2 FQGTGA. This CDR3 spans 13 amino acids. The CDR3 sequence is CASSFDRETEAFF. The CDR3 coding sequence is TGTGCCAGCAGCTTTGACAGGGAAACTGAAGCTTTCTTT.

This clone is a singleton in its sample. In DNA form, the CDR3 reads TGTGCCAGCAGCGAGCCGGGACAGGGTCCCTACAATGAGCAGTTCTTC. This translates into CASSEPGQGPYNEQFF. The V call is TRBV9, the J call TRBJ2-1; 9 bases line up with TRBD1. Trimming took 3 bases from V and 2 from J; bases not matched to a gene: 6. Germline V gene sequence: CDR1 SGDLS, CDR2 YYNGEE. The CDR3 runs to 16 residues.

V and J are TRBV18 and TRBJ2-5, with D possibly being TRBD2 (6 bases). The V end was cut by 5 bases, the J end by 5 bases, with 12 bases between. Germline V CDR1 and CDR2: KGHSH, LQKENI. CDR3 size: 13 residues. This CDR3 reads CASSRREQETQYF. In DNA, the CDR3 is TGTGCCAGCTCAAGGAGGGAGCAGGAGACCCAGTACTTC. Combining the CDR3 with reference TRBV18 and TRBJ2-5 gives the whole variable domain NAGVMQNPRHLVRRRGQEARLRCSPMKGHSHVYWYRQLPEEGLKFMVYLQKENIIDESGMPKERFSAEFPKEGPSILRIQQVVRGDSAAYFCASSRREQETQYFGPGTRLLVL.

The rearrangement joins TRBV2 to TRBJ2-5; 8 positions agree with TRBD1. Germline V gene lookup returns CDR1 SNHLY and CDR2 FYNNEI. This CDR3 comprises 13 residues. V was clipped by 11 bases and J by 4 bases; unmatched bases: 9. Here the CDR3 DNA reads TGTGCCTCACCAAGACAGGGGTCAGAGACCCAGTACTTC. Encoded protein: CASPRQGSETQYF.

The V gene is TRBV28, the J gene TRBJ1-5; D is undetermined. Germline V gene lookup returns CDR1 MDHEN and CDR2 SYDVKM. The CDR3 length is 14 residues. CDR3 DNA: TGTGCGTCGAAGGGCGTTTCGAGCAATCAGCCCCAGCATTTT. This sequence encodes CASKGVSSNQPQHF.